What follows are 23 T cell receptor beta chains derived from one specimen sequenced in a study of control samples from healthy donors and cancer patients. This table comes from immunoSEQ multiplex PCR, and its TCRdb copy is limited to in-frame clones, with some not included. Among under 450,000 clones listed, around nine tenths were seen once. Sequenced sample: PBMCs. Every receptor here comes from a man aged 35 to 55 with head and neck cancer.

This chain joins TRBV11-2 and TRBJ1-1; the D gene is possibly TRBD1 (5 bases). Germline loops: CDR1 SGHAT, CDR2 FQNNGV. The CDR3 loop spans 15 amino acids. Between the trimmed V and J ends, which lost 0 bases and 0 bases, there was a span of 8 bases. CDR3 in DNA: TGTGCCAGCAGCTTAGAGGGACCCCTGAACACTGAAGCTTTCTTT. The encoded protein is CASSLEGPLNTEAFF.

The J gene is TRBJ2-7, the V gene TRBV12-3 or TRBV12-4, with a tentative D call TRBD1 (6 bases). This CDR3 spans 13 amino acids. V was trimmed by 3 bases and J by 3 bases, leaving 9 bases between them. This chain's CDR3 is CASSFGTIYEQYF. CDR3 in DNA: TGTGCCAGCAGTTTCGGGACAATCTACGAGCAGTACTTC.

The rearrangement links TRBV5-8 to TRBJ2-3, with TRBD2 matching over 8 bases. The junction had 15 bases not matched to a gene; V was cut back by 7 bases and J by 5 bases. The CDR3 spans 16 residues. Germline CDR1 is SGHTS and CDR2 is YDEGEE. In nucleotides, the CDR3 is TGTGCCAGCCGATCCCGGACTAGCACAGGAGGAGATACGCAGTATTTT. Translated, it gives CASRSRTSTGGDTQYF.

CDR3 DNA sequence: TGCGCCAGCAGCCCTGGAGTGAACACTGAAGCTTTCTTT. Amino acids: CASSPGVNTEAFF. J is TRBJ1-1 and V is TRBV5-1; D not certain. V was trimmed by 4 bases and J by 0 bases, leaving 7 bases between them. The CDR3 runs 13 residues. CDR1 and CDR2 (germline): SGHRS, YFSETQ.

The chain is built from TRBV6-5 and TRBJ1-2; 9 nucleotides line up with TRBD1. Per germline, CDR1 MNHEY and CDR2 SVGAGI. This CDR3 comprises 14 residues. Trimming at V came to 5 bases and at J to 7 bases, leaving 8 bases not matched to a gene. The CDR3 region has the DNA TGTGCCAGCAGTCGGACAGGGGAATTTGGTGGCTACACCTTC. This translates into CASSRTGEFGGYTF.

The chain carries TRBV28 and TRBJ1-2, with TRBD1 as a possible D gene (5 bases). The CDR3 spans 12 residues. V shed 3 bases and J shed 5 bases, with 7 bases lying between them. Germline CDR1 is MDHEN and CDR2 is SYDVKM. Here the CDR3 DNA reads TGTGCCAGCAGTTTTCGGGGGTATGGCTACACCTTC. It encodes CASSFRGYGYTF.

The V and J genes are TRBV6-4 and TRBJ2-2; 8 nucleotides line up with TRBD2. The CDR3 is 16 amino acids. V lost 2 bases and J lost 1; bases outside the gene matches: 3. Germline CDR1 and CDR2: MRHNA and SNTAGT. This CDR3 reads CASSDGTRGNTGELFF. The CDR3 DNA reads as TGTGCCAGCAGTGACGGGACTAGAGGGAACACCGGGGAGCTGTTTTTT.

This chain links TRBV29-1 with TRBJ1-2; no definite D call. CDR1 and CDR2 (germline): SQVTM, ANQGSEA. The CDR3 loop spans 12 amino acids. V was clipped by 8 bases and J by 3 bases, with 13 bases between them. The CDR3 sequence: CSSGFGDYGYTF. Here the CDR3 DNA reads TGCAGCTCGGGTTTTGGGGACTATGGCTACACCTTC.

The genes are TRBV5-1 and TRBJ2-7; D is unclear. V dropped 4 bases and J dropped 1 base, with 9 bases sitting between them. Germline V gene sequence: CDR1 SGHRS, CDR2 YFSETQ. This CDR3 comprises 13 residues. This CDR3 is CASSVALSYEQYF. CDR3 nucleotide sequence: TGCGCCAGCAGCGTAGCCCTGTCCTACGAGCAGTACTTC.

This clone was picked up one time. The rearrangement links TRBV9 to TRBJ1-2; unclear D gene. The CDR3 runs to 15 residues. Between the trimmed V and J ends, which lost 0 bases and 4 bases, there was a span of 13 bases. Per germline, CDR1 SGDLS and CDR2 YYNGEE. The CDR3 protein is CASSVGFLGGYGYTF. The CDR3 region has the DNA TGTGCCAGCAGCGTAGGATTCTTGGGTGGCTATGGCTACACCTTC.

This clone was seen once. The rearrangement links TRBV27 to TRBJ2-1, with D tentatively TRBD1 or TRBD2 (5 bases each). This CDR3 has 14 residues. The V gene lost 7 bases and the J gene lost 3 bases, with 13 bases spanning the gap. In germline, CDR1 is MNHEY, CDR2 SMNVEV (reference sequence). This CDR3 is CASTLRGGYNEQFF. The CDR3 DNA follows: TGTGCCAGCACCCTCCGGGGCGGCTACAATGAGCAGTTCTTC.

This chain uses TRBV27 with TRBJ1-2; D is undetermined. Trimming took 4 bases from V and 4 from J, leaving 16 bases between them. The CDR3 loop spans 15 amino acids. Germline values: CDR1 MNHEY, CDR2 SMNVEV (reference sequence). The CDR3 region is CASSYGADSIYGYTF. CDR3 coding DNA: TGTGCCAGCAGTTACGGAGCAGACTCTATCTATGGCTACACCTTC.

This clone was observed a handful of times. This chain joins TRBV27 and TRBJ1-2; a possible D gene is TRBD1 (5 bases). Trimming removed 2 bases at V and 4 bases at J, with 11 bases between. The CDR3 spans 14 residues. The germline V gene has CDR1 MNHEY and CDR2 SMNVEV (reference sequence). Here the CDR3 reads CASSLEGKGYGYTF. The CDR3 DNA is TGTGCCAGCAGTTTAGAGGGGAAAGGCTATGGCTACACCTTC.

The CDR3 DNA reads as TGTGCCAGCAGCCCCGGACTAGCGGAAGAGACCCAGTACTTC. It is translated as CASSPGLAEETQYF. The V gene is TRBV7-9, the J gene TRBJ2-5; 10 bases fit TRBD2. The germline CDR1 and CDR2 sequences are SEHNR and FQNEAQ (reference sequence). After removal of 5 bases from V and 3 bases from J, the junction contained 3 bases not matched to a gene. CDR3 length: 14 residues.

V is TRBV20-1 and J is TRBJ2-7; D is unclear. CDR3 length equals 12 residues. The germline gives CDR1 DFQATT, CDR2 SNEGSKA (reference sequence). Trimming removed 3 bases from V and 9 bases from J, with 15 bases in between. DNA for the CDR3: TGCAGTGCTAGTCCCGCCCAAGGAAGGCAGTACTTC. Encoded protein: CSASPAQGRQYF.

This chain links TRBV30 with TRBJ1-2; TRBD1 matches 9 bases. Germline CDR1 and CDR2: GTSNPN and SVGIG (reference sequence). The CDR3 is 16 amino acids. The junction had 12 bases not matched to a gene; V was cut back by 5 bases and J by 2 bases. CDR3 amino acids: CAWDWGTGKTNYGYTF. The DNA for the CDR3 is TGTGCCTGGGATTGGGGGACAGGGAAGACAAACTATGGCTACACCTTC.

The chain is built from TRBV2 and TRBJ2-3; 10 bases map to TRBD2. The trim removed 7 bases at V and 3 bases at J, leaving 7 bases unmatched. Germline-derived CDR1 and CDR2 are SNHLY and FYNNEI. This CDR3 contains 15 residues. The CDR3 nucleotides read TGTGCCAGCATTGCTAGCGGGGGTAATACAGATACGCAGTATTTT. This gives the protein CASIASGGNTDTQYF.

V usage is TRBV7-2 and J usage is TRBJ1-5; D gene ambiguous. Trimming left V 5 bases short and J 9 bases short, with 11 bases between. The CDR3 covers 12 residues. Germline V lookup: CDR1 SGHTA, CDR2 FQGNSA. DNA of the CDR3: TGTGCCAGCAGCCTCCCTGGCTGGCCCCAGCATTTT. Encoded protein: CASSLPGWPQHF.

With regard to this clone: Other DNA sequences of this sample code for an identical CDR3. CDR3 region: CASSPGPYNEQFF. DNA of the CDR3: TGTGCCAGCAGTCCGGGCCCTTACAATGAGCAGTTCTTC. The rearrangement links TRBV27 to TRBJ2-1; no clear D. V was trimmed by 5 bases and J by 4 bases, leaving 9 bases between them. Germline V CDR1 and CDR2: MNHEY, SMNVEV (reference sequence). This CDR3 contains 13 residues.

The CDR3 DNA reads TGTGCCAGCAGTTTCGACAGGAGCTCCTACAATGAGCAGTTCTTC. Translation gives CASSFDRSSYNEQFF. The chain combines TRBV6-5 with TRBJ2-1; TRBD1 might be the D (6 bases). The CDR3 covers 15 residues. The V gene's germline CDR1 is MNHEY and CDR2 SVGAGI. V was clipped by 4 bases and J by 0 bases, with 10 bases between them.

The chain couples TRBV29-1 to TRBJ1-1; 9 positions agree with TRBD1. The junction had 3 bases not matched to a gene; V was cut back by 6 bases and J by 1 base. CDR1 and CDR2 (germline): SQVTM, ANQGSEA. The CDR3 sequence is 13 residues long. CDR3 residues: CSVGQGSNTEAFF. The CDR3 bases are TGCAGCGTGGGACAGGGATCGAACACTGAAGCTTTCTTT.

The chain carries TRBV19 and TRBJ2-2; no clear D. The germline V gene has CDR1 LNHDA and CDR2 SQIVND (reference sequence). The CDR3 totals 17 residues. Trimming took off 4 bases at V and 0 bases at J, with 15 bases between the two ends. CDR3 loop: CASSTLEASSNTGELFF. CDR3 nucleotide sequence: TGTGCCAGTAGTACCCTTGAAGCCTCTTCGAACACCGGGGAGCTGTTTTTT. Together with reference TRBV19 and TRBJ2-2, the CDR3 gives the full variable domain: DGGITQSPKYLFRKEGQNVTLSCEQNLNHDAMYWYRQDPGQGLRLIYYSQIVNDFQKGDIAEGYSVSREKKESFPLTVTSAQKNPTAFYLCASSTLEASSNTGELFFGEGSRLTVL.

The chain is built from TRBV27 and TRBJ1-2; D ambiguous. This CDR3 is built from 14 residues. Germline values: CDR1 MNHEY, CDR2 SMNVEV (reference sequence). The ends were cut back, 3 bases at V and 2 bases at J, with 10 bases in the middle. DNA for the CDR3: TGTGCCAGCAGTTTCGCGGGGATGAACTATGGCTACACCTTC. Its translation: CASSFAGMNYGYTF.